These 9 T cell receptor beta chains share one sample of origin, sequenced in a study of T-cell reconstitution after alpha-beta-depleted transplantation in children. Unique molecular identifiers were incorporated into the prepared TCRbeta library. Each CDR3 protein gets one entry after TCRdb re-called the PCR reads with MiXCR. The sample shows under 250,000 distinct CDR3 sequences, about 24% of them seen only once. The sample consisted of PBMCs, mostly from graft donor cells, taken 360 days after TCRalphabeta/CD19-depleted stem cell transplant. The receptors here all came from a female patient aged 2-10 years who had a stem cell transplant for congenital amegakaryocytic thrombocytopenia, so the T cells may come from the graft donor.

This clonotype was detected only a few times. The V gene is TRBV5-1, the J gene TRBJ2-6; TRBD1 is a possible D gene (5 bases). CDR1 SGHRS and CDR2 YFSETQ come from the germline V gene. CDR3 length: 17 residues. Trimming stripped 5 bases from V and 0 bases from J, with 15 bases between. The CDR3: CASRSQVSNSGANVLTF. CDR3 DNA: TGCGCCAGCAGATCACAGGTGTCAAACTCTGGGGCCAACGTCCTGACTTTC.

The chain recombines TRBV3-1 with TRBJ2-5, with 8 bases aligning to TRBD1. The CDR3 covers 13 residues. Looked up from germline, CDR1 is LGHDT and CDR2 is YNNKEL (reference sequence). V was clipped by 9 bases and J by 5 bases; unmatched bases: 8. The CDR3 spells CASLDRGGETQYF. The CDR3 DNA reads TGTGCCAGTCTTGACAGGGGTGGGGAGACCCAGTACTTC.

As to this clonotype: At one end, the junction sequence differs from germline, possibly due to a read error. This chain uses TRBV10-3 with TRBJ2-1; the match to TRBD2 covers 15 bases. This CDR3 spans 16 amino acids. Germline values: CDR1 ENHRY, CDR2 SYGVKD. The CDR3 bases are TGTGCCATCAGTCCGGGACTAGCGGGAGGTGGGAATGACCAGTTCTTC. Its protein is CAISPGLAGGGNDQFF.

This clonotype was seen many times. The chain's CDR3 is CASSLGEAGELFF. CDR3 bases: TGTGCCAGCAGCTTGGGGGAAGCCGGGGAGCTGTTTTTT. The chain is built from TRBV11-2 and TRBJ2-2; D tentatively reads TRBD1 or TRBD2 (5 bases each). Germline lookup yields CDR1 SGHAT and CDR2 FQNNGV. Trimming pared 3 bases from V and 6 bases from J, leaving 8 bases between. This CDR3 has 13 amino acids.

A few counts support this clonotype. The V call is TRBV3-1, the J call TRBJ2-7; 11 nucleotides match TRBD2. The length of the CDR3 is 19 residues. Germline values: CDR1 LGHDT, CDR2 YNNKEL (reference sequence). V lost 0 bases, J lost 0 bases, and 10 bases stayed unmatched. This CDR3 is CASSQDSWLAGGDSYEQYF. The CDR3 DNA is TGTGCCAGCAGCCAAGATTCCTGGCTAGCGGGAGGAGACTCCTACGAGCAGTACTTC.

This clonotype was picked up a small number of times. CDR3 loop: CATSTRLAGPLEQYF. In DNA form, the CDR3 reads TGTGCCACCAGCACCAGACTAGCGGGACCACTCGAGCAGTACTTC. This chain links TRBV15 with TRBJ2-7; 11 bases are a match to TRBD2. This CDR3 contains 15 residues. In germline, CDR1 is LNHNV, CDR2 YYDKDF (reference sequence). Trimming at V came to 4 bases and at J to 6 bases, leaving 8 bases not matched to a gene. The complete variable domain, with remaining parts taken from reference TRBV15 and TRBJ2-7, reads DAMVIQNPRYQVTQFGKPVTLSCSQTLNHNVMYWYQQKSSQAPKLLFHYYDKDFNNEADTPDNFQSRRPNTSFCFLDIRSPGLGDTAMYLCATSTRLAGPLEQYFGPGTRLTVT.

This clonotype appeared a few times. The chain carries TRBV11-2 and TRBJ2-7; D is ambiguous. CDR3 length: 15 amino acids. Germline V gives CDR1 SGHAT, CDR2 FQNNGV. V was shortened by 6 bases and J by 3 bases, with 18 bases between the two germline ends. The CDR3 coding sequence is TGTGCCAGCAGATCCCTTAAGCTCCCAAACTACGAGCAGTACTTC. Its protein is CASRSLKLPNYEQYF. Variable domain in full (rest from reference TRBV11-2 and TRBJ2-7): EAGVAQSPRYKIIEKRQSVAFWCNPISGHATLYWYQQILGQGPKLLIQFQNNGVVDDSQLPKDRFSAERLKGVDSTLKIQPAKLEDSAVYLCASRSLKLPNYEQYFGPGTRLTVT.

The rearrangement joins TRBV4-1 to TRBJ2-7; the D call may be TRBD1 or TRBD2 (5 bases each). Germline V gene lookup returns CDR1 MGHRA and CDR2 YSYEKL. The germline V and J ends were trimmed by 2 bases and 2 bases, with 13 bases remaining between them. The CDR3 covers 15 residues. The CDR3: CASSQIPGPTYEQYF. For the CDR3, the DNA is TGCGCCAGCAGCCAAATCCCGGGACCCACCTACGAGCAGTACTTC.

V is TRBV6-5 and J is TRBJ2-1; D may be TRBD2 (6 bases). Germline assignment: CDR1 MNHEY and CDR2 SVGAGI. The CDR3 runs to 15 residues. V was pared by 6 bases and J by 5 bases, with 17 bases between. The CDR3 sequence: CASSRGVWTNNEQFF. CDR3 DNA sequence: TGTGCCAGCAGCCGAGGGGTCTGGACTAACAATGAGCAGTTCTTC.